These 9 T cell receptor beta chains came from one sample sequenced in a study of blood T cell repertoires in COVID-19. Produced via immunoSEQ multiplex PCR; TCRdb's table is partial and in-frame only. The sample has under 45,000 clones, 76% seen once; the top ten hold about 28%. Sequencing input: peripheral blood. Receptors were obtained from a man older than 75 with acute or convalescent COVID-19.

The chain joins TRBV2 to TRBJ2-3; 9 nucleotides line up with TRBD1. Germline V CDR1 and CDR2: SNHLY, FYNNEI. V lost 7 bases and J lost 6; bases outside the gene matches: 14. This CDR3 comprises 16 residues. DNA of the CDR3: TGTGCCAGCATCCCTGGTTGGACAGGGGTGGTGGATACGCAGTATTTT. As protein: CASIPGWTGVVDTQYF.

The V gene is TRBV9, the J gene TRBJ2-7, with D perhaps TRBD2 (6 bases). CDR3 size: 13 residues. Germline V CDR1 and CDR2: SGDLS, YYNGEE. The germline V and J ends were trimmed by 2 bases and 7 bases, with 13 bases remaining between them. The CDR3 reads CASSVSAGREQYF. Here the CDR3 DNA reads TGTGCCAGCAGCGTCTCAGCGGGTCGAGAGCAGTACTTC.

The table lists this clone with a few counts. V gene TRBV18 combines with J gene TRBJ1-2; weak D call: TRBD1 (5 bases). This CDR3 region has 13 residues. The V gene's germline CDR1 is KGHSH and CDR2 LQKENI. V was cut by 3 bases and J by 8 bases, with 13 bases left in between. CDR3 in amino acids: CASSPVGEWGYTF. In DNA, the CDR3 is TGTGCCAGCTCACCGGTAGGGGAATGGGGCTACACCTTC.

In the case of this clone: Other DNA sequences from this sample encode an identical CDR3 as well. The J gene is TRBJ2-3, the V gene TRBV5-1; a weak D match, TRBD1 (6 bases). V lost 0 bases to trimming and J lost 4 bases, with 9 bases between them. CDR3 length: 14 residues. The germline V gene has CDR1 SGHRS and CDR2 YFSETQ. CDR3 in amino acids: CASSLAQGADTQYF. Here the CDR3 DNA reads TGCGCCAGCAGCTTGGCACAGGGCGCAGATACGCAGTATTTT.

This clone has a single count. The V gene is TRBV3-1 (or the pseudogene TRBV3-2), the J gene TRBJ2-1; 10 bases fit TRBD2. V dropped 4 bases and J dropped 7; count of bases not matched to a gene: 7. The CDR3 has 15 residues. Germline CDR1 is LGHDT and CDR2 is YNNKEL (reference sequence). CDR3 residues: CASSRSSGSRNEQFF. The CDR3 DNA reads as TGTGCCAGCAGCCGATCTAGCGGGAGCCGGAATGAGCAGTTCTTC.

The chain recombines TRBV27 with TRBJ1-1, with D possibly being TRBD1 (6 bases). The CDR3 totals 15 residues. The germline V and J ends were trimmed by 0 bases and 3 bases, with 11 bases remaining between them. Germline CDR1 reads MNHEY; CDR2 reads SMNVEV (reference sequence). The chain's CDR3 is CASSLSTGLYTEAFF. CDR3 coding DNA: TGTGCCAGCAGTTTATCCACAGGGCTTTACACTGAAGCTTTCTTT.

V usage is TRBV7-3 and J usage is TRBJ2-7, with 8 bases identical to TRBD2. CDR3 length: 14 residues. Germline V gene data show CDR1 as SGHTA and CDR2 as FQGTGA. V trimming: 5 bases; J trimming: 0 bases; junction bases outside the gene matches: 3. CDR3 bases: TGTGCCAGCAGCCCCGGGGGGGTCTCCTACGAGCAGTACTTC. It encodes CASSPGGVSYEQYF.

This chain connects TRBV13 to TRBJ2-1; a weak D match, TRBD2 (6 bases). The CDR3 is 17 residues long. The germline CDR1 and CDR2 sequences are PRHDT and FYEKMQ (reference sequence). The germline V and J ends were trimmed by 4 bases and 2 bases, with 18 bases remaining between them. The DNA for the CDR3 is TGTGCCAGCAGCTCCTCCCGTGCGGGGCAGGCCTACAATGAGCAGTTCTTC. Translation: CASSSSRAGQAYNEQFF.

This clone has a single count. The gene calls are TRBV4-2 and TRBJ2-3; tentatively, D is TRBD1 (7 bases). Trimming pared 4 bases from V and 4 bases from J, leaving 15 bases between. The CDR3 totals 15 residues. Germline-derived CDR1 and CDR2 are LGHNA and YNFKEQ. The CDR3 DNA reads TGTGCCAGCAGCCCGGGCGGGACAGCCCCAGATACGCAGTATTTT. It codes for CASSPGGTAPDTQYF.